The clone carrying this T cell receptor beta chain has a handful of counts. Its antigen is currently unknown. TCRdb itself ran the RT-PCR reads through MiXCR, one entry per CDR3 protein. The repertoire holds 450,000 to 600,000 distinct CDR3 sequences, with 6% to 9% as singletons. After removal of 2 bases from V and 5 bases from J, the junction contained 5 bases not matched to a gene. Per the germline V gene, CDR1 is SGHAT and CDR2 is FQNNGV. The CDR3 runs 14 residues. These data come from a study of response to subunit inactivated influenza vaccine. Whole-study findings and limits: Authors suggested that a seasonal influenza vaccination recruits few new T cells each time.

The specimen comprised PBMCs from blood, sampled around 25 months after vaccination. The source is a man between 50 and 69 years old who received an inactivated influenza vaccine. The chain joins TRBV11-2 to TRBJ2-5, with 7 bases matching TRBD1. The CDR3 sequence: CASSLNRGPETQYF. The CDR3 nucleotides read TGTGCCAGCAGCTTAAACAGGGGTCCCGAGACCCAGTACTTC.